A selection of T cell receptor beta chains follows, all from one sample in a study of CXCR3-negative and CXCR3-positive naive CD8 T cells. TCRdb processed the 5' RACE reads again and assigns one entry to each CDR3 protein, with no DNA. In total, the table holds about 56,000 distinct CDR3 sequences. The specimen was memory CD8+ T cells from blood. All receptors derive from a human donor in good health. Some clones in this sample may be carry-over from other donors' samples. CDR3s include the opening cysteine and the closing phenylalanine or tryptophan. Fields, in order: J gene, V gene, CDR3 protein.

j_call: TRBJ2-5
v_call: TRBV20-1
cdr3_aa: CSAKGSGQGNFQETQYF

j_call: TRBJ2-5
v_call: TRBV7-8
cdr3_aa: CASSTRAGGAQETQYF

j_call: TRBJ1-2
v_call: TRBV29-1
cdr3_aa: CSVIPLSEPQAGYTF

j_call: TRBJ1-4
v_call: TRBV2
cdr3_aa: CASSATGWGEKLFF

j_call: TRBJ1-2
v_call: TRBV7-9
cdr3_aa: CATLLDPNYGYTF

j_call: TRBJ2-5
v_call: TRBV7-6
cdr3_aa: CASTYSGTGGGETQYF

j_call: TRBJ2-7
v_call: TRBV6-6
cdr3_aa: CASEGQGYEQYF

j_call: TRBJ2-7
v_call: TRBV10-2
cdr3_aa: CASSESRYEQYF

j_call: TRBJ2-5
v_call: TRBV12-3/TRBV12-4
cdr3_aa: CASSFPTRRETQYF

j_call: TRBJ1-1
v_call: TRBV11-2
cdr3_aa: CASSFLLMDTEAFF

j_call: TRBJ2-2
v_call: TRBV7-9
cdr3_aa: CASSRVGTGRNTGELFF

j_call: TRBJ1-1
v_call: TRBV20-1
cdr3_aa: CSVRARSDTEAFF

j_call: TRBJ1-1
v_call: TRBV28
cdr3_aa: CASSFSGGRTEAFF

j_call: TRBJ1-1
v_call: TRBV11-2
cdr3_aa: CASSFPIQGRTEAFF

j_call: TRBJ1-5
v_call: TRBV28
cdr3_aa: CASRSRQNSNQPQHF

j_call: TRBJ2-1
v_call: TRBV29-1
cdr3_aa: CSVGDWGMGGFF

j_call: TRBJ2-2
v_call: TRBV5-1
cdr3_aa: CASSRDDSGNTGELFF

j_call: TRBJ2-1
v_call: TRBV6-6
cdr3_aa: CASSFGTGGNEQFF

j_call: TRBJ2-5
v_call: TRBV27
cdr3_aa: CASSAQGWVETQYF

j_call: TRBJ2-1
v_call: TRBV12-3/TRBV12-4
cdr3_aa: CASGGGGREDYNEQFF

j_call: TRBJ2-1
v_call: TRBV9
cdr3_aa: CASSLQGPRDEQFF

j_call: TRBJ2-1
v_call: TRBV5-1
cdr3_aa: CASSDGLSDNEQFF

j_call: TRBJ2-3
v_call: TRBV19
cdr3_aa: CASSIDRDSADTQYF

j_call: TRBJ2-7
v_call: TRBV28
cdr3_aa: CASSPTGEGYEQYF

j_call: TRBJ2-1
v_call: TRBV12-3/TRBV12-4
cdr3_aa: CASSFGSSYNERFF

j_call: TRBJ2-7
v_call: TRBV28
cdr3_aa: CASSSRTQPPEYF

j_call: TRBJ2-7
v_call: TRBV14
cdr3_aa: CASSQDVDGGYEQYF

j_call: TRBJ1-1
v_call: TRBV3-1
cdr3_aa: CASSLVDSSKTEAFF

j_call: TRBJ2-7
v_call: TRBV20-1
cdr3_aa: CSALTSGGYEQYF